This T cell receptor (beta chain) was identified in a study of CD8+ T cells in alopecia areata. Overall study: It was oral tofacitinib, at 5 to 10 mg twice daily, that treated patients received. People stayed on tofacitinib for 6 to 18 months, then stopped the drug for 6 months.

This clone was observed a few times. A read error may account for a junction end that differs from germline. It was cDNA, reverse transcribed from extracted RNA, that served as the sequencing template. Sequencing was performed with immunoSEQ multiplex PCR; in TCRdb, only in-frame clones are kept and a portion is missing. The sample contains 200,000 to 250,000 clones, approximately 52% of which appear only once. Germline CDR1 WSHSY, CDR2 SAAADI. The CDR3 has 13 residues. This receptor was identified in a human donor with alopecia areata. The rearrangement uses TRBV10-2 and TRBJ1-2, with unresolved D. This sample comprised CD4+ T cells sorted from blood, obtained at week 0. CDR3 loop: CASGEGSNYGYTF. In DNA, the CDR3 is TGCGCCAGCGGTGAGGGTTCTAACTATGGCTACACCTTC.